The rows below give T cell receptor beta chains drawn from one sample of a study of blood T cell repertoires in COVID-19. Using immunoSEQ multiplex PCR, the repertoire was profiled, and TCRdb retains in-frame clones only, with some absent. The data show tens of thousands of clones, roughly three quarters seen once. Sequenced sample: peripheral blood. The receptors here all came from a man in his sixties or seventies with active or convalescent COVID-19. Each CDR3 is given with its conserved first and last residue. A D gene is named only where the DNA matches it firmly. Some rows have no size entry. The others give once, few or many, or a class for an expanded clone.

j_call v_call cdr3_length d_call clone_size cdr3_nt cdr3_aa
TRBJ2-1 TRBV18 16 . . TGTGCCAGCTCACCACAAGGAGCTAACTTATACAATGAGCAGTTCTTC CASSPQGANLYNEQFF
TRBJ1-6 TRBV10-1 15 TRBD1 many TGCGCCAGAATCCCTCCGAAGGGGGCCAATTCACCCCTCCACTTT CARIPPKGANSPLHF
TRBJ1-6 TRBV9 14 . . TGTGCCAGCAGCCCGGGACAACATAATTCACCCCTCCACTTT CASSPGQHNSPLHF
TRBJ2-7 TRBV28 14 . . TGTGCCAGCAGTTTACTGGGGCCGCCCTACGAGCAGTACTTC CASSLLGPPYEQYF
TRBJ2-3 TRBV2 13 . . TGTGCCAGCAGTACCGACGGGGTTGGTACGCAGTATTTT CASSTDGVGTQYF
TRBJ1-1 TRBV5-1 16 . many TGCGCCAGCAGCTTGGGCCCCCGGTCGATGAACACTGAAGCTTTCTTT CASSLGPRSMNTEAFF
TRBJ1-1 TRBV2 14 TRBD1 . TGTGCCAGCAGGGGACAGGGGGGAAACACTGAAGCTTTCTTT CASRGQGGNTEAFF
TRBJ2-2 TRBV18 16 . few TGTGCCAGCTCACCTACTATTTCGGCAGAAACCGGGGAGCTGTTTTTT CASSPTISAETGELFF
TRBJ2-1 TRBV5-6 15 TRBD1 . TGTGCCAGCAGTCCAGGGACAGGGGCCTACAATGAGCAGTTCTTC CASSPGTGAYNEQFF
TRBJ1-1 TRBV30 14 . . TGTGCCTGGAGTGCCACAGGGCCCAACGGAGAAGCTTTCTTT CAWSATGPNGEAFF
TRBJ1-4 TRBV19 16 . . TGTGCCAGTAGTATAAGATCGACAGCGGGAAATGAAAAACTGTTTTTT CASSIRSTAGNEKLFF
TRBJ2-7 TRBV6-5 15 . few TGTGCCAGCAGTCTGGGGGGGACACCAGCCTACGAGCAGTACTTC CASSLGGTPAYEQYF
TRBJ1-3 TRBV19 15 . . TGTGCCAGTACCTACGGCGGAGGCTCTGGAAACACCATATATTTT CASTYGGGSGNTIYF
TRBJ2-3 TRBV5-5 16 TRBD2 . TGTGCCAGCAGCTTATCTAGTGCTAGCGGGGGAGATACGCAGTATTTT CASSLSSASGGDTQYF
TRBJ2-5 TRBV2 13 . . TGTGCCAGCCGTCTCGGCAGGGAAGAGACCCAGTACTTC CASRLGREETQYF
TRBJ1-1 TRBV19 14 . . TGTGCCAGTAGTATTTTTGGGGGCGACACTGAAGCTTTCTTT CASSIFGGDTEAFF
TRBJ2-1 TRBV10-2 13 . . TGCGCCAGCAAGGGGTCAGGGTGGGATGAGCAGTTCTTC CASKGSGWDEQFF
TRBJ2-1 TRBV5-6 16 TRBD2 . TGTGCCAGCAGCTATCTTCCTGGGGGGGACTACAATGAGCAGTTCTTC CASSYLPGGDYNEQFF
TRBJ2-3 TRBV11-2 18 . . TGTGCCAGCAGCTTAATACGGGCGGGTGGGGGACTCACAGATACGCAGTATTTT CASSLIRAGGGLTDTQYF
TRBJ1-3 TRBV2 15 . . TGTGCCAGCAGTGAAGGGCCAGGGCCTGGTTACACCATATATTTT CASSEGPGPGYTIYF
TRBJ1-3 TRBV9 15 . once TGTGCCAGCAGCGTAGATCCGCAACAGGGAAACACCATATATTTT CASSVDPQQGNTIYF
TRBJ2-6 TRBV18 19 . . TGTGCCAGCTCAACACGGGCCGGGCCCGGGAGCTCTGGGGCCAACGTCCTGACTTTC CASSTRAGPGSSGANVLTF
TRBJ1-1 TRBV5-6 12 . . TGTGCCAGCAGCTTGCCCCGTTCTGAAGCTTTCTTT CASSLPRSEAFF
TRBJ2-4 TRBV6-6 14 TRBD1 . TGTGCCAGCAGTGTGACAGGGGAGGCAAACATTCAGTACTTC CASSVTGEANIQYF
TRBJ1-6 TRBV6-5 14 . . TGTGCCACCTCTGGGAGCTCCTATAATTCACCCCTCCACTTT CATSGSSYNSPLHF
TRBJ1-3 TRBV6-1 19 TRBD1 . TGTGCCAGCAGTGACCCCCAAAAGTGGGACAGGGAGACTGGAAACACCATATATTTT CASSDPQKWDRETGNTIYF
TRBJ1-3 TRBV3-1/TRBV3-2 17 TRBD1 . TGTGCCAGCAGCCAAGCCTACAGGGGGAACTCTGGAAACACCATATATTTT CASSQAYRGNSGNTIYF
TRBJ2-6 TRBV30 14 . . TGTGCCTGGACAGGGTTCTCTGGGGCCAACGTCCTGACTTTC CAWTGFSGANVLTF
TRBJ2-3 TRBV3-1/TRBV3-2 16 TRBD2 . TGTGCCAGCAGCCGATGGCTAGCGGGGGGTTCAGATACGCAGTATTTT CASSRWLAGGSDTQYF
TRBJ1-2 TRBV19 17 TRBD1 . TGTGCCAGTAGTTCTCTTCTGGGACAGGAGCTTAACTATGGCTACACCTTC CASSSLLGQELNYGYTF
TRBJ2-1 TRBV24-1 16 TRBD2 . TGTGCCACCAGTGCGGCGGGGAGGGAATCCTACAATGAGCAGTTCTTC CATSAAGRESYNEQFF
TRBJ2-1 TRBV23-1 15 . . TGCGCCAACCCCCTTCCCCCAGGGTCGGACAATGTGCAGTTCTTC CANPLPPGSDNVQFF
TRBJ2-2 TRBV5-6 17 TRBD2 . TGTGCCAGCAGCTATTATAGCGGGGGGACGAACACCGGGGAGCTGTTTTTT CASSYYSGGTNTGELFF
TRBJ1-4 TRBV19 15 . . TGTGCCAGTAGTACTCACGGGGGAGGTAATGAAAAACTGTTTTTT CASSTHGGGNEKLFF
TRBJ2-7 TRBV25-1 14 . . TGTGCCAGCAGTCATAGCGACGCGGGGTACGAGCAGTACTTC CASSHSDAGYEQYF
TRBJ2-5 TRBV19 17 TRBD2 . TGTGCCAGTAGTACCCTCTCCTTAGCGGGGGTCGAAGAGACCCAGTACTTC CASSTLSLAGVEETQYF
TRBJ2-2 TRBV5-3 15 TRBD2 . TGTGCCAGAATGGAGCGACTAGCGGGGATCGGGGAGCTGTTTTTT CARMERLAGIGELFF
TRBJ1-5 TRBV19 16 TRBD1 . TGTGCCAGTAGTATACAGGGGGGATTTAGCAATCAGCCCCAGCATTTT CASSIQGGFSNQPQHF